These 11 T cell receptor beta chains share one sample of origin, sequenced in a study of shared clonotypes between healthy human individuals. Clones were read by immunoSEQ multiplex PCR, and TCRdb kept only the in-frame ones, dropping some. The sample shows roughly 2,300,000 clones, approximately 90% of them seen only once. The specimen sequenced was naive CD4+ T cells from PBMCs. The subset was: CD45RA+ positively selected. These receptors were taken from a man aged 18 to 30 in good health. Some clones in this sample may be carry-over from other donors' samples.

CDR3 in amino acids: CASSLAMGLAGLNEQFF. Here the CDR3 DNA reads TGCGCCAGCAGCTTGGCCATGGGCCTAGCGGGGTTAAATGAGCAGTTCTTC. This rearrangement joins TRBV5-1 to TRBJ2-1, with TRBD2 matching over 9 bases. Germline V gene lookup returns CDR1 SGHRS and CDR2 YFSETQ. The V and J ends lost 0 bases and 7 bases, in that order; junction bases with no gene match: 11. There are 17 residues in the CDR3.

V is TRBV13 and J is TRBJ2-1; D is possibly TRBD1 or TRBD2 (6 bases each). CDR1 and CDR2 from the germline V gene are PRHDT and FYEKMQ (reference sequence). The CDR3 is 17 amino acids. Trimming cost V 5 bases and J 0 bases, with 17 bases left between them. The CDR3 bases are TGTGCCAGCAGCCGAGGGGGTAGCGGCAGCTCCTACAATGAGCAGTTCTTC. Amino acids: CASSRGGSGSSYNEQFF.

CDR3 in amino acids: CASSSGTDDSNQPQHF. CDR3 sequence (DNA): TGTGCCAGCAGCTCCGGGACAGACGATAGCAATCAGCCCCAGCATTTT. The chain recombines TRBV7-9 with TRBJ1-5, with 7 bases matching TRBD1. The CDR3 runs to 16 residues. V shed 4 bases and J 0 bases; nucleotides not matched to a gene: 6. CDR1 is SEHNR and CDR2 is FQNEAQ in the germline V gene (reference sequence).

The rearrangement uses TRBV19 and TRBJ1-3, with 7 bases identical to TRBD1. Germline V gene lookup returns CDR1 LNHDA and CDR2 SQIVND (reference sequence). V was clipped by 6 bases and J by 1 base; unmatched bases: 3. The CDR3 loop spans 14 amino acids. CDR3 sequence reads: CASSATGSGNTIYF. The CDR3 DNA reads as TGTGCCAGTAGCGCGACAGGGTCTGGAAACACCATATATTTT. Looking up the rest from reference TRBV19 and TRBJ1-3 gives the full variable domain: DGGITQSPKYLFRKEGQNVTLSCEQNLNHDAMYWYRQDPGQGLRLIYYSQIVNDFQKGDIAEGYSVSREKKESFPLTVTSAQKNPTAFYLCASSATGSGNTIYFGEGSWLTVV.

The CDR3 region is CASRTSGIQETQYF. The CDR3, as DNA: TGTGCCAGCAGAACTAGCGGGATTCAAGAGACCCAGTACTTC. The rearrangement links TRBV6-1 to TRBJ2-5; 10 bases map to TRBD2. Trimming at V came to 6 bases and at J to 2 bases, leaving 3 bases not matched to a gene. Germline CDR1 MNHNS, CDR2 SASEGT. This CDR3 region has 14 residues.

Here the CDR3 reads CASKPRTGRYEQYF. In DNA form, the CDR3 reads TGTGCCAGCAAACCACGGACAGGGCGCTACGAGCAGTACTTC. The chain combines TRBV28 with TRBJ2-7, with 8 bases matching TRBD1. CDR1 is MDHEN, CDR2 SYDVKM, per germline. After removal of 7 bases from V and 3 bases from J, the junction contained 8 bases not matched to a gene. This CDR3 has 14 amino acids.

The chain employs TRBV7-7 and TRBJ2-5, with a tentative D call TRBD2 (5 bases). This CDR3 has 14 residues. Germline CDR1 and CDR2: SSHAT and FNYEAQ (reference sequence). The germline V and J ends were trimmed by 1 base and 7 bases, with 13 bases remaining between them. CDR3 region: CASSLDEDRGTQYF. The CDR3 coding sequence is TGTGCCAGCAGCTTAGATGAGGATCGGGGGACCCAGTACTTC.

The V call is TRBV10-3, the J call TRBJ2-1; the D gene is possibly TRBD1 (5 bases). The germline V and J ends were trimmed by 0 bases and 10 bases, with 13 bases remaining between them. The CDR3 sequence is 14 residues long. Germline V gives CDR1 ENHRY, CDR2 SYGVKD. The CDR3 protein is CAISESSGAREQFF. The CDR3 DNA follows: TGTGCCATCAGTGAGTCAAGTGGGGCCAGGGAGCAGTTCTTC.

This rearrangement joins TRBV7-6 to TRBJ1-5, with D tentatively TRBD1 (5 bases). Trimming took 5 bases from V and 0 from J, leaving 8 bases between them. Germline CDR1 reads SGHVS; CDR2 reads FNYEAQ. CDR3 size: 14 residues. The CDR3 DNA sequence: TGTGCCAGCAGCGTGACAGATAGCAATCAGCCCCAGCATTTT. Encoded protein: CASSVTDSNQPQHF. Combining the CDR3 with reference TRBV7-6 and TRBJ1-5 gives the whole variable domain GAGVSQSPRYKVTKRGQDVALRCDPISGHVSLYWYRQALGQGPEFLTYFNYEAQQDKSGLPNDRFSAERPEGSISTLTIQRTEQRDSAMYRCASSVTDSNQPQHFGDGTRLSIL.

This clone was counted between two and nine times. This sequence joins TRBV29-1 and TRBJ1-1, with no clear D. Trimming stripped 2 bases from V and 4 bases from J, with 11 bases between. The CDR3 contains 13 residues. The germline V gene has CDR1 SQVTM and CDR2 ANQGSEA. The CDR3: CSVENGLGTEAFF. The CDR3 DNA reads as TGCAGCGTTGAAAATGGCCTTGGCACTGAAGCTTTCTTT.

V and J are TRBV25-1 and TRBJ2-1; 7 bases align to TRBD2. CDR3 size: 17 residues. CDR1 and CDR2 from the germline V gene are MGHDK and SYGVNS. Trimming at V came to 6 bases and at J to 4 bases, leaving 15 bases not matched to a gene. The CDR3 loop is CASSAPWAGAGYNEQFF. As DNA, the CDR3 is TGTGCCAGCAGCGCCCCCTGGGCGGGAGCGGGATACAATGAGCAGTTCTTC. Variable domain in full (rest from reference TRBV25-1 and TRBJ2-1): EADIYQTPRYLVIGTGKKITLECSQTMGHDKMYWYQQDPGMELHLIHYSYGVNSTEKGDLSSESTVSRIRTEHFPLTLESARPSHTSQYLCASSAPWAGAGYNEQFFGPGTRLTVL.